The 20 T cell receptor beta chains reported below all come from one sample, sequenced in a study of blood T cells in healthy people across ages. With a J-beta primer mix and a sample-barcoded 5' primer, a second PCR ran about 7 to 12 cycles. TCRdb analysed the 5' RACE reads with MiXCR anew, one entry per CDR3 protein. The data show around 1,900,000 distinct CDR3 sequences, with around 42% seen just once and under 30% held by the top ten. The sample consisted of blood. Every receptor here comes from a human donor in good health.

This clonotype was picked up many times. The chain combines TRBV5-5 with TRBJ2-3, with 9 bases matching TRBD2. The CDR3 has 13 residues. V shed 2 bases and J 5 bases; nucleotides not matched to a gene: 0. Germline V gives CDR1 SGHKS, CDR2 YYEKEE (reference sequence). As DNA, the CDR3 is TGTGCCAGCAGCTTTAGCGGGGGAGATACGCAGTATTTT. Protein product: CASSFSGGDTQYF.

The chain links TRBV20-1 to TRBJ2-4; D is tentatively TRBD1 or TRBD2 (5 bases each). Germline values: CDR1 DFQATT, CDR2 SNEGSKA (reference sequence). V was clipped by 0 bases and J by 8 bases, with 14 bases between them. The CDR3 extends over 14 amino acids. This chain's CDR3 is CSARDRTGRDIQYF. The CDR3 DNA reads as TGCAGTGCTAGAGATCGTACGGGACGGGACATTCAGTACTTC.

The chain employs TRBV29-1 and TRBJ2-1; 12 nucleotides agree with TRBD2. Losses at the gene ends were 5 bases for V and 7 bases for J; bases not matched to a gene: 6. This CDR3 region has 14 residues. From germline, CDR1 is SQVTM and CDR2 ANQGSEA. The CDR3 reads CSVRLAGAWNEQFF. The CDR3 DNA sequence: TGCAGCGTTCGACTAGCGGGGGCTTGGAATGAGCAGTTCTTC.

The chain is built from TRBV6-2 or TRBV6-3 and TRBJ2-3; D call uncertain. Trimming stripped 6 bases from V and 5 bases from J, with 15 bases between. The CDR3 extends over 14 amino acids. Looked up from germline, CDR1 is MNHEY and CDR2 is SVGEGT. CDR3 DNA: TGTGCCAGCAGGGATCCGGGCGATGGAGATACGCAGTATTTT. Amino acids: CASRDPGDGDTQYF.

In its sample, this clonotype was seen a few times. The chain has TRBV6-2 or TRBV6-3 and TRBJ2-1; weak D call: TRBD2 (6 bases). The length of the CDR3 is 16 residues. Germline V gives CDR1 MNHEY, CDR2 SVGEGT. The V gene lost 5 bases and the J gene lost 0 bases, with 14 bases spanning the gap. CDR3 amino acids: CASSPPEGSSYNEQFF. In DNA form, the CDR3 reads TGTGCCAGCAGTCCACCGGAGGGAAGCTCCTACAATGAGCAGTTCTTC.

A remark on this clonotype: This may come from a read error, since a much larger clone is one base off. The rearrangement joins TRBV6-2 or TRBV6-3 to TRBJ2-7; TRBD2 might be the D (7 bases). The V gene's germline CDR1 is MNHEY and CDR2 SVGEGT. The CDR3 is 12 amino acids. Deletions cut 7 bases from V and 4 bases from J, with 11 bases between. CDR3 nucleotide sequence: TGTGCCAGCACCGGGGGGCGGTACGAGCAGTACTTC. It encodes CASTGGRYEQYF.

This clonotype was detected a few times. The chain carries TRBV5-6 and TRBJ1-5; TRBD1 agrees at 7 bases. Germline V gene data show CDR1 as SGHDT and CDR2 as YYEEEE. Trimming took 4 bases from V and 0 from J; bases not matched to a gene: 7. This CDR3 is 16 amino acids long. CDR3 loop: CASSAAGQYSNQPQHF. CDR3 DNA sequence: TGTGCCAGCAGCGCTGCGGGACAGTATAGCAATCAGCCCCAGCATTTT.

This clonotype was seen a handful of times. The chain links TRBV12-3 or TRBV12-4 to TRBJ2-4; a weak D match, TRBD2 (5 bases). The V end was cut by 1 base, the J end by 8 bases, with 18 bases between. This CDR3 has 16 residues. CDR3 in amino acids: CASSLGPAGLRDIQYF. The CDR3 DNA sequence: TGTGCCAGCAGTTTAGGGCCGGCCGGGTTGAGGGACATTCAGTACTTC.

The chain employs TRBV12-5 and TRBJ1-2; the D gene is possibly TRBD1 (5 bases). Germline-derived CDR1 and CDR2 are LGHNT and FRNRAP. This CDR3 region has 14 residues. Deletions cut 3 bases from V and 6 bases from J, with 14 bases between. The DNA of the CDR3 is TGTGCTAGTGGTTTTGGAGTGGGGGGAGATGGCTACACCTTC. Protein sequence: CASGFGVGGDGYTF.

This clonotype occurred a few times. J is TRBJ2-5 and V is TRBV9; 7 bases agree with TRBD1. The V gene's germline CDR1 is SGDLS and CDR2 YYNGEE. V lost 0 bases and J lost 1; bases outside the gene matches: 3. The CDR3 sequence is 15 residues long. CDR3 residues: CASSVGTGAQETQYF. CDR3 nucleotide sequence: TGTGCCAGCAGCGTAGGCACAGGGGCCCAAGAGACCCAGTACTTC.

This clonotype has more than one count but fewer than ten. J is TRBJ2-5 and V is TRBV4-1; D perhaps matches TRBD2 (5 bases). CDR1 and CDR2 (germline): MGHRA, YSYEKL. The V end was cut by 5 bases, the J end by 4 bases, with 17 bases between. This CDR3 is built from 15 residues. Written as DNA, the CDR3 is TGCGCCAGCAGCTCAATAGGGCTAGGGAGAGAGACCCAGTACTTC. This sequence encodes CASSSIGLGRETQYF.

This clonotype was seen a single time. The CDR3 region has the DNA TGTGCCAGCTCTTCGGTGGAGGGGAGGACTGAAGCTTTCTTT. It is translated as CASSSVEGRTEAFF. The genes are TRBV27 and TRBJ1-1; TRBD1 is a possible D gene (5 bases). Looked up from germline, CDR1 is MNHEY and CDR2 is SMNVEV (reference sequence). Trimming stripped 8 bases from V and 5 bases from J, with 18 bases between. The CDR3 extends over 14 amino acids.

The CDR3 spells CASSPKVTGYEQYF. CDR3 bases: TGTGCCAGCAGCCCAAAAGTGACAGGGTACGAGCAGTACTTC. The chain links TRBV11-2 to TRBJ2-7; 7 positions match TRBD1. Germline trimming cut 5 bases from V and 4 bases from J; bases unmatched to any gene: 8. Germline V gene lookup returns CDR1 SGHAT and CDR2 FQNNGV. The CDR3 runs to 14 residues.

V and J are TRBV30 and TRBJ1-2; no definite D call. The germline gives CDR1 GTSNPN, CDR2 SVGIG (reference sequence). The germline V and J ends were trimmed by 2 bases and 4 bases, with 17 bases remaining between them. The CDR3 is 15 amino acids. This chain's CDR3 is CAWSISWTGGYGYTF. The CDR3 bases are TGTGCCTGGAGTATCAGCTGGACCGGCGGCTATGGCTACACCTTC.

The V and J genes are TRBV7-2 and TRBJ1-1, with a possible D match to TRBD1 (5 bases). The germline gives CDR1 SGHTA, CDR2 FQGNSA. The CDR3 contains 15 residues. V shed 1 base and J shed 1 base, with 10 bases lying between them. In DNA form, the CDR3 reads TGTGCCAGCAGCTTAGTCAGGGCTTCGAACACTGAAGCTTTCTTT. This sequence encodes CASSLVRASNTEAFF.

V usage is TRBV11-3 and J usage is TRBJ2-7; D is ambiguous. The CDR3 spans 13 residues. With 5 bases removed from V and 4 bases from J, the gap between germline ends came to 12 bases. Germline loops: CDR1 SGHNT, CDR2 YENEEA. In DNA form, the CDR3 reads TGTGCCAGCAGCCCCCCGACATCATACGAGCAGTACTTC. Residues: CASSPPTSYEQYF.

This chain connects TRBV7-6 to TRBJ1-1; D is undetermined. This CDR3 region has 14 residues. CDR1 SGHVS and CDR2 FNYEAQ come from the germline V gene. V gave up 11 bases and J gave up 0 bases, with 16 bases separating them. DNA for the CDR3: TGTGCCGTCAGTGAGTGGACCATGAACACTGAAGCTTTCTTT. It encodes CAVSEWTMNTEAFF.

Notes on this clonotype: Sequence at one end of the junction differs from germline and may be a read error. V gene TRBV5-1 combines with J gene TRBJ1-6; D perhaps matches TRBD1 (6 bases). This CDR3 has 15 residues. CDR1 is SGHRS and CDR2 is YFSETQ in the germline V gene. The CDR3 DNA reads as TGCGCCGGCAGCTTGGATCGGGGGGCAAATTCACCCCTCCACTTT. Protein sequence: CAGSLDRGANSPLHF.

This clonotype was recorded many times. The chain combines TRBV5-1 with TRBJ2-3; 9 bases fit TRBD1. Germline V gene data show CDR1 as SGHRS and CDR2 as YFSETQ. Trimming cost V 0 bases and J 3 bases; bases outside gene matches: 8. The CDR3 has 17 amino acids. The CDR3 region is CASSLGLGTGSTDTQYF. In DNA, the CDR3 is TGCGCCAGCAGCTTGGGATTGGGGACAGGGAGTACAGATACGCAGTATTTT. The full variable domain, with the rest looked up from reference TRBV5-1 and TRBJ2-3, is KAGVTQTPRYLIKTRGQQVTLSCSPISGHRSVSWYQQTPGQGLQFLFEYFSETQRNKGNFPGRFSGRQFSNSRSEMNVSTLELGDSALYLCASSLGLGTGSTDTQYFGPGTRLTVL.

The J gene is TRBJ1-2, the V gene TRBV7-2; D remains unclear. This CDR3 region has 15 residues. V shed 2 bases and J shed 4 bases, with 14 bases lying between them. CDR1 is SGHTA and CDR2 is FQGNSA in the germline V gene. CDR3 bases: TGTGCCAGCAGCTTAAATCCCCAGCCTAGCTATGGCTACACCTTC. As protein: CASSLNPQPSYGYTF.